This T cell receptor beta chain was sequenced during a study of cytomegalovirus exposure and HLA in healthy donors. General study findings and limits: In vitro assays verified that a few CMV-associated chains recognized CMV antigens specifically. What TCR beta sequences reportedly achieved was accurate prediction of HLA-A and HLA-B alleles in most subjects. V- and J-gene trimming in TCR beta was tied to a missense DCLRE1C variant by an analysis performed later. The authors enumerated under 200 TCR beta chains as linked to cytomegalovirus.

For this clone: The antigen is unknown.

Both 60 Vbeta primers and 13 Jbeta primers went into the PCR. Clones were sequenced by immunoSEQ multiplex PCR, and TCRdb holds only the in-frame ones, with some missing. This sample has about 67,000 clones, with about four fifths found just once. Unmatched junction bases numbered 10, after V lost 8 bases and J lost 4 bases. Looked up from germline, CDR1 is GTSNPN and CDR2 is SVGIG (reference sequence). The CDR3 sequence is 13 residues long. The specimen was PBMCs. This receptor was taken from a woman in her 30s in good health and CMV-seronegative. The rearrangement links TRBV30 to TRBJ2-7; 8 bases match TRBD2. In DNA, the CDR3 is TGTGCCACACAAACTAGCGGATCATACGAGCAGTACTTC. Translated, it gives CATQTSGSYEQYF. Full variable domain (outside the CDR3, taken from reference TRBV30 and TRBJ2-7): SQTIHQWPATLVQPVGSPLSLECTVEGTSNPNLYWYRQAAGRGLQLLFYSVGIGQISSEVPQNLSASRPQDRQFILSSKKLLLSDSGFYLCATQTSGSYEQYFGPGTRLTVT.